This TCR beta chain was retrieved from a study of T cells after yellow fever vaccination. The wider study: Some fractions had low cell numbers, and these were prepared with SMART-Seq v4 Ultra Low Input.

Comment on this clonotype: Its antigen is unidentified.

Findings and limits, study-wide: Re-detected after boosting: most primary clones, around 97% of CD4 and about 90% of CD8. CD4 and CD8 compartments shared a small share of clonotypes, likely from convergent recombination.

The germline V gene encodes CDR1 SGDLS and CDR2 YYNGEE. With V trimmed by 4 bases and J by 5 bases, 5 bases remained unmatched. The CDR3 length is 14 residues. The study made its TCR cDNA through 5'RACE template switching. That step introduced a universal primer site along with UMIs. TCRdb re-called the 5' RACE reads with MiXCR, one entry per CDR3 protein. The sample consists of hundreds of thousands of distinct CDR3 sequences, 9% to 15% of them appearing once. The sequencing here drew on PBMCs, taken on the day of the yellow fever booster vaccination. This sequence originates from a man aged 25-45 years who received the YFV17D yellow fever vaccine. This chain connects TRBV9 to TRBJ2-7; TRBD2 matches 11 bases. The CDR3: CASSPRLAGHEQYF. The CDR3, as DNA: TGTGCCAGCAGCCCTCGACTAGCGGGACACGAGCAGTACTTC. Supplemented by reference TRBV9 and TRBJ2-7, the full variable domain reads DSGVTQTPKHLITATGQRVTLRCSPRSGDLSVYWYQQSLDQGLQFLIQYYNGEERAKGNILERFSAQQFPDLHSELNLSSLELGDSALYFCASSPRLAGHEQYFGPGTRLTVT.